A selection of T cell receptor beta chains follows, all from one sample in a study of T cell responses to AZD1222 COVID-19 vaccine. Method: immunoSEQ multiplex PCR; TCRdb's copy keeps in-frame clones and lacks some. The sample contains about 100,000 clones, roughly 87% of which appear only once. Sequenced material: peripheral blood, taken on day 0 of AZD1222 vaccination. Every receptor here comes from an adult in good health. CDR3s include the opening cysteine and the closing phenylalanine or tryptophan. The order of the fields is D gene, J gene, V gene, clone size, CDR3 DNA, CDR3 protein. The D gene is left open where the match is weak. Part of the rows lack a size; the others show once, few, many or a class for expanded clones.

d_gene: -
j_gene: TRBJ2-7
v_gene: TRBV12-3/TRBV12-4
abundance: once
CDR3nt: TGTGCCAGCAGTTTCTCCGCACACTACGAGCAGTACTTC
CDR3aa: CASSFSAHYEQYF

d_gene: -
j_gene: TRBJ1-4
v_gene: TRBV27
abundance: -
CDR3nt: TGTGCCAGCAACCCGCGGACGGGCTCAACTAATGAAAAACTGTTTTTT
CDR3aa: CASNPRTGSTNEKLFF

d_gene: -
j_gene: TRBJ1-1
v_gene: TRBV29-1
abundance: -
CDR3nt: TGCAGCGTTGAAGGGGAGAACACTGAAGCTTTCTTT
CDR3aa: CSVEGENTEAFF

d_gene: -
j_gene: TRBJ1-2
v_gene: TRBV29-1
abundance: -
CDR3nt: TGCAGCGTGTGGACAGCCAACTATGGCTACACCTTC
CDR3aa: CSVWTANYGYTF

d_gene: TRBD1
j_gene: TRBJ1-5
v_gene: TRBV19
abundance: -
CDR3nt: TGTGCCAGTAGAATGGGACAGATTAGCAATCAGCCCCAGCATTTT
CDR3aa: CASRMGQISNQPQHF

d_gene: -
j_gene: TRBJ2-7
v_gene: TRBV7-2
abundance: -
CDR3nt: TGTGCCAGCAGCACGACCCCCGCCTACGAGCAGTACTTC
CDR3aa: CASSTTPAYEQYF

d_gene: -
j_gene: TRBJ2-7
v_gene: TRBV3-1/TRBV3-2
abundance: -
CDR3nt: TGTGCCAGCAGGGCGAGCTCCTACGAGCAGTACTTC
CDR3aa: CASRASSYEQYF

d_gene: TRBD1
j_gene: TRBJ1-1
v_gene: TRBV3-1/TRBV3-2
abundance: -
CDR3nt: TGTGCCAGCAATACGGACAGGGGTGGCTGGTCGAACACTGAAGCTTTCTTT
CDR3aa: CASNTDRGGWSNTEAFF

d_gene: -
j_gene: TRBJ1-1
v_gene: TRBV3-1/TRBV3-2
abundance: -
CDR3nt: -
CDR3aa: CASFGAGTEAFF

d_gene: -
j_gene: TRBJ1-5
v_gene: TRBV6-6
abundance: once
CDR3nt: TGTGCCAGCAGTCCCCCGGGGGTTAGCAATCAGCCCCAGCATTTT
CDR3aa: CASSPPGVSNQPQHF

d_gene: -
j_gene: TRBJ1-1
v_gene: TRBV7-6
abundance: once
CDR3nt: TGTGCCAGCAGCTCCCAGGGGCGTACTGAAGCTTTCTTT
CDR3aa: CASSSQGRTEAFF

d_gene: -
j_gene: TRBJ2-7
v_gene: TRBV18
abundance: -
CDR3nt: TGTGCCAGCTCACCGTCCTCCTACGAGCAGTACTTC
CDR3aa: CASSPSSYEQYF

d_gene: -
j_gene: TRBJ1-2
v_gene: TRBV3-1/TRBV3-2
abundance: -
CDR3nt: TGTGCCAGTTACCAAGTTGGTCGGGGCTATGGCTACACCTTC
CDR3aa: CASYQVGRGYGYTF

d_gene: TRBD1
j_gene: TRBJ1-2
v_gene: TRBV5-1
abundance: -
CDR3nt: TGCGCCAGCAGCCCCTCTACGGGACAGGGGCCCTATGGCTACACCTTC
CDR3aa: CASSPSTGQGPYGYTF

d_gene: TRBD2
j_gene: TRBJ2-7
v_gene: TRBV2
abundance: -
CDR3nt: TGTGCCACAGCCCCTAAGACTAGCGGGACCTACGAGCAGTACTTC
CDR3aa: CATAPKTSGTYEQYF

d_gene: TRBD1
j_gene: TRBJ2-5
v_gene: TRBV27
abundance: -
CDR3nt: TGTGCCAGCAGGATAAAGGACAGGGGGAACCAAGAGACCCAGTACTTC
CDR3aa: CASRIKDRGNQETQYF

d_gene: TRBD2
j_gene: TRBJ2-2
v_gene: TRBV7-2
abundance: -
CDR3nt: TGTGCCAGCAGCAAACGAACTAGCGGGAGTACCGGGGAGCTGTTTTTT
CDR3aa: CASSKRTSGSTGELFF

d_gene: -
j_gene: TRBJ2-7
v_gene: TRBV6-1
abundance: -
CDR3nt: TGTGCCAGCAGTGAAGAGGGCGGTAGGTACGAGCAGTACTTC
CDR3aa: CASSEEGGRYEQYF

d_gene: -
j_gene: TRBJ1-2
v_gene: TRBV2
abundance: -
CDR3nt: TGTGCCAGCAAGTCCCAGAGAGGAGCCTATGGCTACACCTTC
CDR3aa: CASKSQRGAYGYTF

d_gene: TRBD1
j_gene: TRBJ1-6
v_gene: TRBV5-1
abundance: -
CDR3nt: TGCGCCAGCAGCTTGGCGGACAGGGAGTTAGGAAATTCACCCCTCCACTTT
CDR3aa: CASSLADRELGNSPLHF

d_gene: TRBD1
j_gene: TRBJ2-5
v_gene: TRBV5-4
abundance: -
CDR3nt: TGTGCCAGCAGCCACGGACAGGGTTGGGAGACCCAGTACTTC
CDR3aa: CASSHGQGWETQYF

d_gene: -
j_gene: TRBJ1-6
v_gene: TRBV11-2
abundance: -
CDR3nt: TGTGCCAGCAGCTTATCCCTCGGAGGGAGTAATTCACCCCTCCACTTT
CDR3aa: CASSLSLGGSNSPLHF

d_gene: -
j_gene: TRBJ1-3
v_gene: TRBV18
abundance: -
CDR3nt: TGTGCCAGCTCACCCGGACCGGGAAACACCATATATTTT
CDR3aa: CASSPGPGNTIYF

d_gene: -
j_gene: TRBJ1-1
v_gene: TRBV7-9
abundance: -
CDR3nt: TGTGCCAGCAGCATCCGAGCAGGGGTCAACACTGAAGCTTTCTTT
CDR3aa: CASSIRAGVNTEAFF

d_gene: TRBD1
j_gene: TRBJ2-7
v_gene: TRBV7-2
abundance: -
CDR3nt: TGTGCCAGCAGCCCGCGACAGGGGCTACTCGAGCAGTACTTC
CDR3aa: CASSPRQGLLEQYF

d_gene: -
j_gene: TRBJ1-2
v_gene: TRBV29-1
abundance: -
CDR3nt: TGCAGCGTTGGGGCCAACAGAAACTATGGCTACACCTTC
CDR3aa: CSVGANRNYGYTF

d_gene: -
j_gene: TRBJ2-1
v_gene: TRBV12-3/TRBV12-4
abundance: once
CDR3nt: TGTGCCAGCAGCGGAGAGGACAATGAGCAGTTCTTC
CDR3aa: CASSGEDNEQFF

d_gene: TRBD2
j_gene: TRBJ2-7
v_gene: TRBV4-2
abundance: -
CDR3nt: TGTGCCAGCAGCCATCGAGTTTCCGGGACTAGCGGGAGGGAAAGCTCCTACGAGCAGTACTTC
CDR3aa: CASSHRVSGTSGRESSYEQYF

d_gene: -
j_gene: TRBJ2-7
v_gene: TRBV5-6
abundance: -
CDR3nt: TGTGCCAGCAGCTTTCAGTCAAGCTCCTACGAGCAGTACTTC
CDR3aa: CASSFQSSSYEQYF

d_gene: -
j_gene: TRBJ1-2
v_gene: TRBV30
abundance: -
CDR3nt: TGTGCCTGGAGTGATACAGGTTACGGCTACACCTTC
CDR3aa: CAWSDTGYGYTF

d_gene: TRBD1
j_gene: TRBJ1-4
v_gene: TRBV4-1
abundance: -
CDR3nt: TGCGCCAGCTCTACACCGGGACAGGGTGTGGTAGGGGAAAGTGAAAAACTGTTTTTT
CDR3aa: CASSTPGQGVVGESEKLFF

d_gene: TRBD1
j_gene: TRBJ1-2
v_gene: TRBV18
abundance: -
CDR3nt: TGTGCCAGCTCACCAGGCGAGGGGGCCCATGATGATGGCTACACCTTC
CDR3aa: CASSPGEGAHDDGYTF

d_gene: TRBD2
j_gene: TRBJ2-5
v_gene: TRBV28
abundance: -
CDR3nt: TGTGCCAGCAGCTTACCGGGACTAGCGGGAGAGACCCAGTACTTC
CDR3aa: CASSLPGLAGETQYF

d_gene: -
j_gene: TRBJ1-2
v_gene: TRBV19
abundance: few
CDR3nt: TGTGCCAGTAGTATTAACAGCGCCTTCTATGGCTACACCTTC
CDR3aa: CASSINSAFYGYTF

d_gene: TRBD1
j_gene: TRBJ1-4
v_gene: TRBV4-2
abundance: -
CDR3nt: TGTGCCAGCAGCCAAGAGGGCAGGGGGCACGAAAAACTGTTTTTT
CDR3aa: CASSQEGRGHEKLFF

d_gene: -
j_gene: TRBJ1-6
v_gene: TRBV4-1
abundance: -
CDR3nt: TGCGCCAGCAGCCAAGATTATGGGGTAAATAATTCACCCCTCCACTTT
CDR3aa: CASSQDYGVNNSPLHF

d_gene: -
j_gene: TRBJ1-5
v_gene: TRBV6-6
abundance: once
CDR3nt: TGTGCCAGCAGTTACGTATTGGGGGATAGCAATCAGCCCCAGCATTTT
CDR3aa: CASSYVLGDSNQPQHF